This entry describes one T cell receptor beta chain. Its antigen is undetermined. Since no conserved phenylalanine or tryptophan closes the CDR3, a read error is the likely cause. The DNA is omitted, as the CDR3 cannot be located on it reliably, and the CDR3 follows TCRdb's listing. This sample was taken from a study of neurological immune-mediated disorders. Overall study results and limits: Among expanded clones, no CDR3 amino acid sequences were shared across subjects, a pattern suggesting private repertoires in all groups. Whereas HTLV-1-associated myelopathy showed the most TCR clonal expansion, multiple sclerosis showed the least, with levels below those of healthy controls.

From its first to its last residue, the CDR3 has 8 amino acids. The sorted libraries started from approximately 1 million CD4+ or CD8+ T cells. The cDNA was generated through 5'RACE incorporating 10-nucleotide random UMIs. Via MiXCR, TCRdb re-called the 5' RACE reads, giving one row per CDR3 protein. The table lists 14,000 or so distinct CDR3 sequences, 13% of them singletons. V and J are TRBV12-3 or TRBV12-4 and TRBJ2-5; TRBD2 is the table's D call, not checked against the DNA. Sequencing was carried out using CD8+ T cells from blood. This TCR came from a female donor with HTLV-1-associated myelopathy (HAM/TSP). CDR3 sequence reads: CASSALAG.